This T cell receptor (beta chain) was sequenced in a study of T cells in Graves' hyperthyroidism and ophthalmopathy. Study results and limitations: Most expanded thyroid clonotypes above 0.001 recurred in blood.

Patients aged 18 to 65 with hyperthyroidism were newly diagnosed, with duration under 2 months. Fresh peripheral blood, approximately 10 ml, was the source of the PBMCs. Amplified regions were TCR beta CDR3 sequences from RNA transcripts. Initially, a first-round RT-PCR of the TCR CDR3 employed the HTBI primer set. One entry per CDR3 protein results from TCRdb running MiXCR on the multiplex PCR reads. The table records some 440,000 distinct CDR3 sequences, more than 15% of them present only once. For this clonotype: What it binds is not known.

The V gene lost 5 bases and the J gene lost 1 base, with 17 bases spanning the gap. The germline gives CDR1 MNHNS, CDR2 SASEGT. CDR3 length equals 16 residues. The source of this sequence is a woman aged 18-29 years with Graves' hyperthyroidism. The V call is TRBV6-1, the J call TRBJ1-1; perhaps TRBD1 as D (6 bases). Sequencing was performed on blood. The chain's CDR3 is CASSLALQGSNTEAFF. In DNA form, the CDR3 reads TGTGCCAGCAGTTTAGCCCTACAGGGTTCGAACACTGAAGCTTTCTTT.